The 3 T cell receptor beta chains below all came from one sample that was sequenced in a study of memory CD4+ T cells and cytomegalovirus serostatus. Here immunoSEQ multiplex PCR was the method, and the copy in TCRdb shows in-frame clones only, minus some. The sample has about 48,000 clones, more than 70% seen once. Single viable CD3+CD4+CD8-CD45RO+ cells were sorted as the memory CD4+ T cells. Sequenced material: memory CD4+ T cells from blood. The source is an adult in good health and CMV-seronegative.

The rearrangement uses TRBV19 and TRBJ1-1, with D possibly matching TRBD1 (6 bases). The V and J ends lost 10 bases and 1 base respectively, with 19 bases between them. The CDR3 is 15 amino acids. Looked up from germline, CDR1 is LNHDA and CDR2 is SQIVND (reference sequence). As DNA, the CDR3 is TGTGCCACCTCGACCTTGGGGGGCTGGAACACTGAAGCTTTCTTT. Translation gives CATSTLGGWNTEAFF.

This chain joins TRBV9 and TRBJ1-1; a possible D gene is TRBD1 (6 bases). Germline values: CDR1 SGDLS, CDR2 YYNGEE. V shed 0 bases and J shed 3 bases, with 21 bases lying between them. This CDR3 is built from 18 residues. The CDR3 bases are TGTGCCAGCAGCGTAGCTACTCCGGGGGGCGGGGACGACACTGAAGCTTTCTTT. Translating gives CASSVATPGGGDDTEAFF.

The J gene is TRBJ2-3, the V gene TRBV6-1; possible D gene TRBD1, 6 bases. Trimming removed 2 bases at V and 14 bases at J, with 17 bases between. Germline CDR1 reads MNHNS; CDR2 reads SASEGT. The CDR3 sequence is 13 residues long. The CDR3 nucleotides read TGTGCCAGCAGTGAACAGGGTGAGGGGGTAACGTATTTT. As protein: CASSEQGEGVTYF.